The entry below gives a single T cell receptor beta chain sequence along with its context. Its antigen is undetermined. One entry per CDR3 protein results from TCRdb running MiXCR on the reads. The sample has 450,000 to 600,000 distinct CDR3 sequences, about two fifths seen once. Germline CDR1 and CDR2: SQVTM and ANQGSEA. V lost 6 bases to trimming and J lost 7 bases, with 22 bases between them. This CDR3 has 16 residues. This entry is derived from a study of T cell repertoires in cytomegalovirus infection. Across the whole study: The study used recently identified HLA-C-restricted and well-studied HLA-B-restricted CMV epitopes. Public TCR beta signatures marked donors with CMV infection and the matching HLA. Study-wide points: Individuals carrying CMV plus the relevant HLA were identified by cumulative frequency of public TCR beta families. Ex vivo, HLA-C-restricted CMV-specific TCR beta clonotypes prevailed over the rest of the response.

The sequence came from a human donor in good health (CMV status not recorded). Some clones in this sample may be carry-over from other donors' samples. The rearrangement joins TRBV29-1 to TRBJ1-6; D possibly corresponds to TRBD1 (5 bases). The sample consisted of cultured PBMCs, taken from culture after CMV antigen stimulation. The CDR3 DNA reads TGCAGCGTACCTACCGGCAGGGTGGTGCGAAATTCACCCCTCCACTTT. This gives the protein CSVPTGRVVRNSPLHF.